This TCR beta chain comes out of a study of cytomegalovirus exposure and HLA in healthy donors. The CDR3 is 15 residues long. The germline CDR1 and CDR2 sequences are MNHNS and SASEGT. With V trimmed by 7 bases and J by 10 bases, 15 bases remained unmatched. The repertoire was sequenced with immunoSEQ multiplex PCR; TCRdb's copy has only in-frame clones and lacks some. The sample contains 350,000 or so clones, more than 80% of which appear only once. The chain couples TRBV6-1 to TRBJ2-1; 8 bases are a match to TRBD1. This TCR came from a woman between 18 and 29 years old in good health and CMV-seronegative. The sample comprised PBMCs. The CDR3 spells CASITTKDRVGEQFF. DNA for the CDR3: TGTGCCAGCATTACAACGAAGGACAGGGTAGGCGAGCAGTTCTTC.